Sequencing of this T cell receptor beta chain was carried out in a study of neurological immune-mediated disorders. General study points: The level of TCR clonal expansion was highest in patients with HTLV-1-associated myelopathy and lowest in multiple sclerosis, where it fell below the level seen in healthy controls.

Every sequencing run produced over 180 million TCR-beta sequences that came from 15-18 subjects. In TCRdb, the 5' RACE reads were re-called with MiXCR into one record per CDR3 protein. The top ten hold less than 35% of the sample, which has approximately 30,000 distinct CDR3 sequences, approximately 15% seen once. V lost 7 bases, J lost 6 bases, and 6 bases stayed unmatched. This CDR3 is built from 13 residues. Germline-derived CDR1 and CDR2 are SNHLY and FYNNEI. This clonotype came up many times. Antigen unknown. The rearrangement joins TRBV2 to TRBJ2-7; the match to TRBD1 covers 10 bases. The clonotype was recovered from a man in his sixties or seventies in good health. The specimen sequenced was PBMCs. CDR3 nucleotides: TGTGCCAGCATGATGGACAGGGGGGCCGAGCAGTACTTC. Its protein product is CASMMDRGAEQYF.